This paragraph covers one T cell receptor beta chain sequence. Its specificity is not known. The PCR had 60 Vbeta and 13 Jbeta primers. The method was immunoSEQ multiplex PCR; TCRdb's version includes in-frame clones alone and lacks a portion of them. The table has roughly 200,000 clones, around 88% seen once. The data belong to a study of cytomegalovirus exposure and HLA in healthy donors. The germline V gene encodes CDR1 SGHTA and CDR2 FQGNSA. The CDR3 covers 14 residues. Trimming removed 1 base from V and 6 bases from J; junction bases left unmatched: 5. Study-level results: Later on, an analysis tied approximately 17,000 TCR beta sequences to HLA alleles at 0.05 false discovery rate. Previous analysis showed most TCR beta V segments were productive about 90% or about 30% of the time.

The receptor was isolated from a man aged 35-49 years in good health and CMV-seropositive. The source material was PBMCs. The rearrangement joins TRBV7-2 to TRBJ2-7; 8 bases line up with TRBD2. The CDR3 is CASSLVGGRPEQYF. The DNA of the CDR3 is TGTGCCAGCAGCTTAGTTGGCGGGAGGCCCGAGCAGTACTTC.